Below, 21 T cell receptor beta chains from the same sample are listed, as sequenced in a study of T cells in Graves' hyperthyroidism and ophthalmopathy (dated by TCRdb to between 2017 and 2020). Libraries were built with multiplex PCR. TCRdb names Illumina HiSeq 2000 as the instrument used. TCR beta CDR3 regions were amplified from RNA transcripts. The first round of RT-PCR for the TCR CDR3 was performed with the HTBI primer set and the Qiagen OneStep RT-PCR kit. TCRdb trimmed public reads at Q25 via fastp, called clones via MiXCR and kept in-frame beta chains. Rows matching on CDR3 protein sequence are summarized as one entry with the most common DNA and genes. The sample data list a few hundred thousand distinct CDR3 sequences, and around 42% of these were observed just once. Around 7.7% of the sample rests with the top ten. The material sequenced was peripheral blood or thyroid tissue (not recorded which). Receptors were obtained from a woman aged 18 to 35 with Graves' hyperthyroidism.

This clonotype occurred many times. The chain recombines TRBV2 with TRBJ2-7; D is possibly TRBD1 (6 bases). Germline CDR1 and CDR2: SNHLY and FYNNEI. Deletions cut 6 bases from V and 7 bases from J, with 22 bases between. This CDR3 is 15 amino acids long. The CDR3 sequence: CASRVTGTEGEEQYF. For the CDR3, the DNA is TGTGCCAGCAGGGTAACAGGGACGGAAGGAGAGGAGCAGTACTTC.

The gene calls are TRBV18 and TRBJ1-1; 8 positions agree with TRBD1. Unmatched junction bases numbered 4, after V lost 4 bases and J lost 6 bases. The CDR3 has 13 amino acids. CDR1 KGHSH and CDR2 LQKENI come from the germline V gene. As DNA, the CDR3 is TGTGCCAGCTCACGAGCGACAGGGGCTGAAGCTTTCTTT. This translates into CASSRATGAEAFF.

V and J are TRBV4-1 and TRBJ2-2; TRBD2 matches at 8 bases. Germline CDR1 reads MGHRA; CDR2 reads YSYEKL. CDR3 length: 17 residues. V was clipped by 3 bases and J by 2 bases; unmatched bases: 8. The CDR3 DNA reads as TGCGCCAGCAGCCACTACGGGAGGGCCGTTAACACCGGGGAGCTGTTTTTT. Protein: CASSHYGRAVNTGELFF.

The chain combines TRBV20-1 with TRBJ2-1; D is perhaps TRBD2 (6 bases). Germline V gene sequence: CDR1 DFQATT, CDR2 SNEGSKA (reference sequence). The CDR3 extends over 14 amino acids. V was trimmed by 1 base and J by 0 bases, leaving 7 bases between them. This CDR3 is CSARAGSSYNEQFF. Written as DNA, the CDR3 is TGCAGTGCTAGAGCCGGGAGCTCCTACAATGAGCAGTTCTTC.

This clonotype was seen more than once but under ten times. The CDR3, as DNA: TGTGCCAGCTCACCACTGGCAGGCGATCAGCCCCAGCATTTT. Translation: CASSPLAGDQPQHF. V and J are TRBV18 and TRBJ1-5; D is unresolved. Trimming stripped 1 base from V and 5 bases from J, with 9 bases between. The germline V gene encodes CDR1 KGHSH and CDR2 LQKENI. CDR3 size: 14 residues.

V gene TRBV2 combines with J gene TRBJ2-2, with D possibly TRBD1 on 5 matching bases. The CDR3 totals 14 residues. Germline CDR1 reads SNHLY; CDR2 reads FYNNEI. V lost 5 bases and J lost 4, with 11 bases in between. The CDR3, as DNA: TGTGCCAGCAGTTTAGACAGCTCCACCGGGGAGCTGTTTTTT. This gives the protein CASSLDSSTGELFF.

This clonotype was counted at least ten times. This sequence joins TRBV5-8 and TRBJ2-5; D is ambiguous. Germline V gene sequence: CDR1 SGHTS, CDR2 YDEGEE. The CDR3 extends over 15 amino acids. With 0 bases removed from V and 2 bases from J, the gap between germline ends came to 11 bases. CDR3 in DNA: TGTGCCAGCAGCTTGGCCGGACGGCGACAAGAGACCCAGTACTTC. Residues: CASSLAGRRQETQYF.

This clonotype has a count of ten or more. The rearrangement uses TRBV20-1 and TRBJ2-2; D is unclear. CDR1 is DFQATT, CDR2 SNEGSKA, per germline (reference sequence). The CDR3 runs to 12 residues. The V gene lost 4 bases and the J gene lost 3 bases, with 6 bases spanning the gap. This CDR3 is CSAMSDTGELFF. The CDR3 nucleotides read TGCAGTGCTATGTCTGACACCGGGGAGCTGTTTTTT.

This chain joins TRBV11-2 and TRBJ2-5; 14 bases match TRBD2. CDR3 size: 19 residues. Germline loops: CDR1 SGHAT, CDR2 FQNNGV. The trim removed 4 bases at V and 5 bases at J, leaving 15 bases unmatched. CDR3 amino acids: CASSSGTSGRGRHRETQYF. In DNA, the CDR3 is TGTGCCAGCAGCTCCGGGACTAGCGGGAGAGGCAGGCACAGGGAGACCCAGTACTTC.

The V call is TRBV7-3, the J call TRBJ1-1; D unclear. CDR1 is SGHTA and CDR2 is FQGTGA in the germline V gene. CDR3 length: 12 residues. Trimming left V 5 bases short and J 4 bases short, with 8 bases between. The CDR3 DNA reads TGTGCCAGCAGCCTCGAGAGCACTGAAGCTTTCTTT. Translated, it gives CASSLESTEAFF.

This clonotype was recorded only once. V is TRBV20-1 and J is TRBJ1-6; D gene ambiguous. Looked up from germline, CDR1 is DFQATT and CDR2 is SNEGSKA (reference sequence). The CDR3 has 15 residues. Trimming cost V 3 bases and J 0 bases, with 9 bases left between them. The CDR3 here is CSARRATSYNSPLHF. Here the CDR3 DNA reads TGCAGTGCTAGGCGAGCCACCTCCTATAATTCACCCCTCCACTTT.

This clonotype has at least ten counts. V usage is TRBV2 and J usage is TRBJ1-5; 9 bases are a match to TRBD1. CDR1 and CDR2 (germline): SNHLY, FYNNEI. Trimming at V came to 6 bases and at J to 2 bases, leaving 8 bases not matched to a gene. There are 16 residues in the CDR3. CDR3 protein: CASRKGQGDGNQPQHF. In DNA, the CDR3 is TGTGCCAGCAGAAAGGGACAGGGCGATGGCAATCAGCCCCAGCATTTT.

The chain carries TRBV6-1 and TRBJ2-5; 7 nucleotides match TRBD1. The germline V gene has CDR1 MNHNS and CDR2 SASEGT. CDR3 length: 14 residues. After removal of 10 bases from V and 5 bases from J, the junction contained 13 bases not matched to a gene. The DNA of the CDR3 is TGTGCCAACAGCCGCGAGGGGGCCTTGGAGACCCAGTACTTC. Translated: CANSREGALETQYF.

The chain employs TRBV5-1 and TRBJ2-7; 12 nucleotides line up with TRBD1. The V gene's germline CDR1 is SGHRS and CDR2 YFSETQ. The CDR3 spans 17 residues. V shed 3 bases, J shed 7 bases, and the junction held 14 bases outside the gene matches. CDR3 sequence: CASSWYPGQGATGEQYF. The CDR3 nucleotides are TGCGCCAGCAGCTGGTACCCGGGACAGGGGGCAACCGGGGAGCAGTACTTC.

This clonotype was observed at least ten times. The gene calls are TRBV20-1 and TRBJ1-6; no clear D. The CDR3 runs 14 residues. Between the trimmed V and J ends, which lost 3 bases and 4 bases, there was a span of 10 bases. Germline CDR1 DFQATT, CDR2 SNEGSKA (reference sequence). As DNA, the CDR3 is TGCAGTGCTAGTAGCGGGCTTTATAATTCACCCCTCCACTTT. It translates to CSASSGLYNSPLHF.

The genes are TRBV7-9 and TRBJ2-7, with D perhaps assigned TRBD1 or TRBD2 (6 bases each). This CDR3 has 15 residues. Trimming took 4 bases from V and 7 from J, leaving 20 bases between them. Germline V gene data show CDR1 as SEHNR and CDR2 as FQNEAQ (reference sequence). This CDR3 is CASSSGTQGTLEQYF. In nucleotides, the CDR3 is TGTGCCAGCAGCTCGGGGACTCAGGGGACCTTGGAGCAGTACTTC.

The V and J genes are TRBV9 and TRBJ1-4, with D possibly being TRBD1 (6 bases). Germline CDR1 reads SGDLS; CDR2 reads YYNGEE. This CDR3 has 16 amino acids. V gave up 4 bases and J gave up 6 bases, with 19 bases separating them. As DNA, the CDR3 is TGTGCCAGCAGCTCTAGCGTGGGGGGCGCCGATGAAAAACTGTTTTTT. It yields the protein CASSSSVGGADEKLFF.

CDR3 in amino acids: CSVEGGRDEQFF. Here the CDR3 DNA reads TGCAGCGTTGAAGGGGGTCGGGATGAGCAGTTCTTC. The rearrangement joins TRBV29-1 to TRBJ2-1; D is uncertain. The V gene's germline CDR1 is SQVTM and CDR2 ANQGSEA. CDR3 length: 12 amino acids. Trimming removed 1 base from V and 8 bases from J, with 9 bases in between.

The chain links TRBV7-2 to TRBJ2-7; TRBD1 is a possible D gene (5 bases). V was clipped by 2 bases and J by 0 bases, with 17 bases between them. The CDR3 is made up of 17 amino acids. The germline CDR1 and CDR2 sequences are SGHTA and FQGNSA. The CDR3 region has the DNA TGTGCCAGCAGCTTAAGTTCCCTCAGGGCGTCCTCCTACGAGCAGTACTTC. Translation gives CASSLSSLRASSYEQYF.

This chain joins TRBV9 and TRBJ2-3, with TRBD1 as a possible D gene (6 bases). The germline V gene encodes CDR1 SGDLS and CDR2 YYNGEE. This CDR3 region has 13 residues. The V end was cut by 8 bases, the J end by 5 bases, with 15 bases between. Here the CDR3 reads CASSTGLEDTQYF. For the CDR3, the DNA is TGTGCCAGTAGTACAGGGTTGGAAGATACGCAGTATTTT.

The V gene is TRBV7-2, the J gene TRBJ1-2, with D unresolved. Trimming left V 5 bases short and J 4 bases short, with 11 bases between. Germline lookup yields CDR1 SGHTA and CDR2 FQGNSA. The length of the CDR3 is 13 residues. This CDR3 is CASSNSEFYGYTF. The CDR3 DNA is TGTGCCAGCAGCAACAGCGAATTCTATGGCTACACCTTC.